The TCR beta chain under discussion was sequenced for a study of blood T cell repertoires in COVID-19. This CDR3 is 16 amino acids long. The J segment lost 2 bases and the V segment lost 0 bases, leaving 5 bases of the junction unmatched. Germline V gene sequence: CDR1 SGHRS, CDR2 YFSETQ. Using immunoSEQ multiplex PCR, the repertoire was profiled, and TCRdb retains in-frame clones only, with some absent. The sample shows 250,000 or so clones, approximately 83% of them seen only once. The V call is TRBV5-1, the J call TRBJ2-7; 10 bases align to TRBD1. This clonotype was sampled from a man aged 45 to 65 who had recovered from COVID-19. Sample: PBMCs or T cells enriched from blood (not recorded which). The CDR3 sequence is CASSLGPGQGTYEQYF. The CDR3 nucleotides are TGCGCCAGCAGCTTGGGGCCGGGACAGGGGACCTACGAGCAGTACTTC.